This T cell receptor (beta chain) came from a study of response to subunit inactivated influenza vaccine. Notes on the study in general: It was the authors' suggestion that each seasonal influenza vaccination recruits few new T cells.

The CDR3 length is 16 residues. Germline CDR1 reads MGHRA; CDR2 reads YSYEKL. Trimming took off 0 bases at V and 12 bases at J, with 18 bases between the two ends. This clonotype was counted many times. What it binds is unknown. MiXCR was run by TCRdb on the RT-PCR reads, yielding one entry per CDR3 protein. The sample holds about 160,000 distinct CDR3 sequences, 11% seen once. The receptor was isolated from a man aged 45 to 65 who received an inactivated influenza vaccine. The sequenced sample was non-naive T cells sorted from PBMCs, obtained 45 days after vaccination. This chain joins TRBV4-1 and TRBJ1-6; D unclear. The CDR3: CASSQDNTVGGRPLHF. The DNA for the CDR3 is TGCGCCAGCAGCCAAGATAATACGGTGGGCGGAAGACCCCTCCACTTT.